This note documents a single T cell receptor (beta chain) sequence. Compared with germline, one end of the junction differs, possibly owing to a read error. The CDR3 is 11 residues long. TCRdb re-called the RT-PCR reads through MiXCR, storing one row per CDR3 protein. The data show about 960,000 distinct CDR3 sequences, with 18% seen just once and roughly 6% held by the top ten. This record comes from a study of patients and donors after allogeneic stem cell transplantation. V usage is TRBV12-3 or TRBV12-4 and J usage is TRBJ2-1; D gene ambiguous. Source material: blood, either unsorted or a sorted T cell fraction (not recorded which). The clonotype was recovered from a human donor who was either an allogeneic HSCT recipient or a stem cell or donor lymphocyte infusion donor (not recorded which). It is not recorded whose cells these are; they may come from a transplant donor. The chain's CDR3 is CAGSSRVEQFF. In DNA form, the CDR3 reads TGTGCCGGCAGTTCCCGGGTTGAGCAGTTCTTC.